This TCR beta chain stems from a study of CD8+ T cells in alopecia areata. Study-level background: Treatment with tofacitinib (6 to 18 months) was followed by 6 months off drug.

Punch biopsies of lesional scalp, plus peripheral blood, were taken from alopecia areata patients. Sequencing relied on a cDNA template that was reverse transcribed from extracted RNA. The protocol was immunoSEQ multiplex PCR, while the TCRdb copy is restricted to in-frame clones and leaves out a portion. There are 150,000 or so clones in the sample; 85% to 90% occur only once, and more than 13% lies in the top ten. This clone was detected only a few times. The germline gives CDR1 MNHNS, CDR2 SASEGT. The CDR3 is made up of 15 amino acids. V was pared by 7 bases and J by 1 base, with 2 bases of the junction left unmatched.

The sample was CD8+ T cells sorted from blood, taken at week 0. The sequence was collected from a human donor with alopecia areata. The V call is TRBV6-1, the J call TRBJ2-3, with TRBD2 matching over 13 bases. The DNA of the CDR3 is TGTGCCAGCATTGGACTAGCGGGAGGCACAGATACGCAGTATTTT. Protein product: CASIGLAGGTDTQYF.